This T cell receptor beta chain was documented in a study of blood T cell repertoires in COVID-19. Across the whole study: Sites in the United States, Italy and Spain provided acute and convalescent COVID-19 samples. Nucleic acid was either cDNA or gDNA, and it came from T cells, B-cell-depleted T cells, or PBMCs.

Germline V gene sequence: CDR1 SGHRS, CDR2 YFSETQ. This CDR3 spans 17 amino acids. V gave up 3 bases and J gave up 5 bases; unmatched junction bases: 12. In the original analysis: Nucleated cell number was recorded as an estimate derived from reference gene primer amplification. The repertoire was sequenced with immunoSEQ multiplex PCR; TCRdb's copy has only in-frame clones and lacks some. The DNA was the basis for D and trimming; V, J and clone size are from that table. This sample has some 66,000 clones; about 91% occur once, and the top ten carry under 8.5%. This clonotype was sampled from a human donor in a cohort sampled during active COVID-19. The chain uses TRBV5-1 and TRBJ1-1, with 11 positions matching TRBD1. Sequenced material: peripheral blood. The CDR3 DNA reads TGCGCCAGCAGCTGGCGACCGGGACAGGGGGATCGAACTGAAGCTTTCTTT. Its protein is CASSWRPGQGDRTEAFF.